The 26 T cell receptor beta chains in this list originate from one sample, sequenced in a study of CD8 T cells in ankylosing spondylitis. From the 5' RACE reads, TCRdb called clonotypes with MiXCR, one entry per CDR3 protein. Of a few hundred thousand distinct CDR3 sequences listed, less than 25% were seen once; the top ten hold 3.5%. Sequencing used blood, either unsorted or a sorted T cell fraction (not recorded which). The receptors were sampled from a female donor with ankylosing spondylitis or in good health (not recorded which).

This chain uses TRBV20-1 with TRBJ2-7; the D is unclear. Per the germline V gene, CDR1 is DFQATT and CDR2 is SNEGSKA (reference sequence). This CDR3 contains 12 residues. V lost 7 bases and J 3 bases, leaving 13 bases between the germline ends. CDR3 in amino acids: CSVRVPNYEQYF. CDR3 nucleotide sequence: TGCAGTGTAAGAGTACCGAACTACGAGCAGTACTTC.

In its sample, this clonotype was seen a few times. The CDR3 coding sequence is TGTGCCACCAGCAGAGAGGGACAGAACCAAGAGACCCAGTACTTC. It is translated as CATSREGQNQETQYF. The rearrangement links TRBV15 to TRBJ2-5; 7 bases are shared with TRBD1. Trimming cost V 0 bases and J 0 bases; bases outside gene matches: 1. Germline values: CDR1 LNHNV, CDR2 YYDKDF (reference sequence). The CDR3 sequence is 15 residues long.

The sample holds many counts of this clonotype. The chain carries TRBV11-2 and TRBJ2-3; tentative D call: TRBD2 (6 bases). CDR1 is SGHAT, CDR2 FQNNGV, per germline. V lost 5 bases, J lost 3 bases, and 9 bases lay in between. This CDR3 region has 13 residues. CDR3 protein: CASSPGTTDTQYF. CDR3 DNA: TGTGCCAGCAGCCCTGGGACTACAGATACGCAGTATTTT.

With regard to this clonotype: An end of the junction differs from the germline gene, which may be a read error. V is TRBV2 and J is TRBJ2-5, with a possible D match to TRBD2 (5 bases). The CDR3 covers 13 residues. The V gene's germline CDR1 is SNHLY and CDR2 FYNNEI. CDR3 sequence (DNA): TGTGCCAGCCTGAGGAGGACCCAAGAGACACAGTACTTC. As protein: CASLRRTQETQYF.

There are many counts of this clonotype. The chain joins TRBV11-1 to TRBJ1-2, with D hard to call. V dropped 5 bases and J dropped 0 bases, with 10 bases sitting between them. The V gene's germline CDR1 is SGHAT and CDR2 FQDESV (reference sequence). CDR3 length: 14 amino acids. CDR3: CASSLDGTNYGYTF. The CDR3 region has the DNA TGTGCCAGCAGCCTCGACGGTACTAACTATGGCTACACCTTC.

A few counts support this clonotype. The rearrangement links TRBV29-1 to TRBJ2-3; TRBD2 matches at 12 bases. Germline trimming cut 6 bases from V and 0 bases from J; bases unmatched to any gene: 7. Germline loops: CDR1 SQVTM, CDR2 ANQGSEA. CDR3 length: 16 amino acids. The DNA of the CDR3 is TGCAGCGTGGCAGGACTAGCGGGATATAGCACAGATACGCAGTATTTT. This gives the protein CSVAGLAGYSTDTQYF.

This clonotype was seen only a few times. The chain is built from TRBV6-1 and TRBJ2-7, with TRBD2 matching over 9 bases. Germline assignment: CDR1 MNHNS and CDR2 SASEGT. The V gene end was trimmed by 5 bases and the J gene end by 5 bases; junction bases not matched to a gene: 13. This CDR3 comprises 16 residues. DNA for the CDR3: TGTGCCAGCAGTAGGGGAGCGCGGGAGGGTAAAAACGAGCAGTACTTC. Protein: CASSRGAREGKNEQYF.

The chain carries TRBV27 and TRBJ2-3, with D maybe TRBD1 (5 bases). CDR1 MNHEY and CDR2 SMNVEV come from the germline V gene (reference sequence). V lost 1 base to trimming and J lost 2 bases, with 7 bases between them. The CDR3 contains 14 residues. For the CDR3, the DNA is TGTGCCAGCAGTTTATGGGGCTCCACAGATACGCAGTATTTT. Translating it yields CASSLWGSTDTQYF.

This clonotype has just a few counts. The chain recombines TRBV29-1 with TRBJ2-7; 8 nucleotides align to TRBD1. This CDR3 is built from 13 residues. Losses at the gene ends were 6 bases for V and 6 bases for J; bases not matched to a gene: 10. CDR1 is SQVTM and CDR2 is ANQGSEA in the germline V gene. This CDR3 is CSVADRVGREQYF. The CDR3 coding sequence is TGCAGCGTCGCGGACAGGGTGGGGCGCGAGCAGTACTTC.

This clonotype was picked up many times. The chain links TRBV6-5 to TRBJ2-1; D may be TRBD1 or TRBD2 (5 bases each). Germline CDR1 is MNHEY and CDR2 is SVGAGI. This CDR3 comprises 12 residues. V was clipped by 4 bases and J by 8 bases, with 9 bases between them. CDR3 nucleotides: TGTGCCAGCAGTTCTGGGACCGATGAGCAGTTCTTC. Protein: CASSSGTDEQFF.

CDR3 region: CASSQSVVPNIQYF. CDR3 sequence (DNA): TGTGCCAGCAGCCAATCGGTAGTACCAAACATTCAGTACTTC. The chain employs TRBV14 and TRBJ2-4; unclear D gene. Trimming removed 2 bases at V and 6 bases at J, with 11 bases between. The CDR3 extends over 14 amino acids. Germline loops: CDR1 SGHDN, CDR2 FVKESK.

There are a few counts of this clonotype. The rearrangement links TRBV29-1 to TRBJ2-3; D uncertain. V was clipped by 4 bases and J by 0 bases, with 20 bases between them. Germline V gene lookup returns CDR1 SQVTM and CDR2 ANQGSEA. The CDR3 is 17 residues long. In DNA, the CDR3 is TGCAGCGTTGGACCGCGCGCGACAAGGGATAGCACAGATACGCAGTATTTT. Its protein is CSVGPRATRDSTDTQYF.

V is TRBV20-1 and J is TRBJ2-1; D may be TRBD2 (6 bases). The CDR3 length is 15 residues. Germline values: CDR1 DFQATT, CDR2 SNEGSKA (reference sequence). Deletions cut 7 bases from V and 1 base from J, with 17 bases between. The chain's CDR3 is CSVRREPGSYNEQFF. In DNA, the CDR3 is TGCAGTGTACGGCGGGAACCTGGATCCTACAATGAGCAGTTCTTC.

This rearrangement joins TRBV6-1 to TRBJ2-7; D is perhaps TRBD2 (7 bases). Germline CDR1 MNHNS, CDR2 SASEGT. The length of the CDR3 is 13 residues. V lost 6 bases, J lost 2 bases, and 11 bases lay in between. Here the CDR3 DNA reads TGTGCCAGCAGGAGGGGGGGTCCCTACGAGCAGTACTTC. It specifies CASRRGGPYEQYF.

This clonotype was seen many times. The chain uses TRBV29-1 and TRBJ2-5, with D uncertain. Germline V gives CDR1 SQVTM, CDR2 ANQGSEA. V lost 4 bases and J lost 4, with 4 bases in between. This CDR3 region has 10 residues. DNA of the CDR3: TGCAGCGTTGGTAGAGAGACCCAGTACTTC. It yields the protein CSVGRETQYF.

CDR3 DNA sequence: TGTGCCAGACAGGGGGCGGCCAAAAACATTCAGTACTTC. Translation: CARQGAAKNIQYF. The V call is TRBV7-6, the J call TRBJ2-4; 9 positions match TRBD1. The CDR3 has 13 amino acids. J lost 1 base, V lost 9 bases, and 1 base had no gene match. Per the germline V gene, CDR1 is SGHVS and CDR2 is FNYEAQ.

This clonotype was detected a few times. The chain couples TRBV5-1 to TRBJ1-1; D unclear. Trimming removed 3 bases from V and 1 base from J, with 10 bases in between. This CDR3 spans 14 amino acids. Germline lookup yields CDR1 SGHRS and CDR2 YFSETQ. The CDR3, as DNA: TGCGCCAGCAGCTCTAACTCCGGGAACACTGAAGCTTTCTTT. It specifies CASSSNSGNTEAFF.

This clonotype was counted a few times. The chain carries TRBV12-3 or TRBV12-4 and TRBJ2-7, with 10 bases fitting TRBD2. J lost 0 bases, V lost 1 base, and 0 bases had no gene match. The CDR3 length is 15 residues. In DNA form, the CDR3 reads TGTGCCAGCAGTTTAGGGACTAGCGGCTCCTACGAGCAGTACTTC. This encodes CASSLGTSGSYEQYF.

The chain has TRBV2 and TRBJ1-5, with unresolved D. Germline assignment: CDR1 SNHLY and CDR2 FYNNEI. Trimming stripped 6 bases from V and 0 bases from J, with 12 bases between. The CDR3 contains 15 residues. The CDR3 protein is CASRSRMGSNQPQHF. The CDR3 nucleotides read TGTGCCAGCAGGTCCCGGATGGGTAGCAATCAGCCCCAGCATTTT.

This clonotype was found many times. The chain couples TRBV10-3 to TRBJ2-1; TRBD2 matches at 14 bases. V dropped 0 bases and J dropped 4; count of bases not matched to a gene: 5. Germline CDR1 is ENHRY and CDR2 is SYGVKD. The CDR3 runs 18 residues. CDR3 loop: CAISESTSGRALYNEQFF. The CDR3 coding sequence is TGTGCCATCAGTGAGTCGACTAGCGGGAGGGCCCTTTACAATGAGCAGTTCTTC.

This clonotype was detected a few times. The CDR3 here is CASSLTGFSGYTF. The CDR3 bases are TGTGCCAGCAGCTTGACAGGGTTCAGTGGCTACACCTTC. The V and J genes are TRBV5-4 and TRBJ1-2, with a tentative D call TRBD1 (6 bases). Germline assignment: CDR1 SGHNT and CDR2 YYREEE (reference sequence). This CDR3 is built from 13 residues. The ends were cut back, 1 base at V and 7 bases at J, with 11 bases in the middle. Full variable domain (remainder filled in from reference TRBV5-4 and TRBJ1-2): ETGVTQSPTHLIKTRGQQVTLRCSSQSGHNTVSWYQQALGQGPQFIFQYYREEENGRGNFPPRFSGLQFPNYSSELNVNALELDDSALYLCASSLTGFSGYTFGSGTRLTVV.

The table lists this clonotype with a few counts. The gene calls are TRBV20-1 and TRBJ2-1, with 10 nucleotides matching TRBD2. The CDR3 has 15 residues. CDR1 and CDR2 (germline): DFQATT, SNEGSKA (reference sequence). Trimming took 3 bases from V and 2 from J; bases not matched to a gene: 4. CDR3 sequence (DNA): TGCAGTGCTAGGCCCCTAGCGGGAGCCTACAATGAGCAGTTCTTC. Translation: CSARPLAGAYNEQFF.

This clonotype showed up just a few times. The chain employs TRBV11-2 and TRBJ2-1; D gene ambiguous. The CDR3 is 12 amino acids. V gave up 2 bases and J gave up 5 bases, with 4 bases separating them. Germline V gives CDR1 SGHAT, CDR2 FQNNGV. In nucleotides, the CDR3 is TGTGCCAGCAGCTTAAGGAACAATGAGCAGTTCTTC. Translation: CASSLRNNEQFF.

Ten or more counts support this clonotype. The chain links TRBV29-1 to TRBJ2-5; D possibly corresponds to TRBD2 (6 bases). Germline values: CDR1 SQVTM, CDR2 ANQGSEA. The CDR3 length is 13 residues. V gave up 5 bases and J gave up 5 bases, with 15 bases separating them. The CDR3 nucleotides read TGCAGCGTTACCCGGGACTCTCTGGAGACCCAGTACTTC. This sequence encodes CSVTRDSLETQYF. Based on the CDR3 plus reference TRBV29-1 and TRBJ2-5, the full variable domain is SAVISQKPSRDICQRGTSLTIQCQVDSQVTMMFWYRQQPGQSLTLIATANQGSEATYESGFVIDKFPISRPNLTFSTLTVSNMSPEDSSIYLCSVTRDSLETQYFGPGTRLLVL.

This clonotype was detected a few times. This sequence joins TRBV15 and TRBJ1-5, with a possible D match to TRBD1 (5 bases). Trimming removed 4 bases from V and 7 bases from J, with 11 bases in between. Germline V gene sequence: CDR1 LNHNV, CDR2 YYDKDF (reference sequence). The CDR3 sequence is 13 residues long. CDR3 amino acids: CATSTTGGQPQHF. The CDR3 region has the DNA TGTGCCACCAGCACTACAGGCGGGCAGCCCCAGCATTTT.

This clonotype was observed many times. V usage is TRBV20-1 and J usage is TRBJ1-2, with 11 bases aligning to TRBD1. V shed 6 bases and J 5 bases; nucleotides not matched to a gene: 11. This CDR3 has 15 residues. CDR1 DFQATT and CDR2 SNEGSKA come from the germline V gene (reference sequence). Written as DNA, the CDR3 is TGCAGTGCCGGGCCGGCGGGACAGGGGGTTTATGGCTACACCTTC. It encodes CSAGPAGQGVYGYTF.